These T cell receptor beta chains were read from a single sample in a study of CD8 T cells in ankylosing spondylitis. TCRdb independently ran MiXCR on the 5' RACE reads; one entry per CDR3 protein. The repertoire holds fewer than 180,000 distinct CDR3 sequences, with around 45% as singletons. The sequenced sample consisted of synovial fluid, either unsorted or a sorted T cell fraction (not recorded which). The receptors stem from a male donor with ankylosing spondylitis. CDR3s leave out the opening cysteine and the closing phenylalanine or tryptophan. Each record gives: J gene, V gene, CDR3 protein.

>TRBJ2-2|TRBV18
ASSPPLGHLNTGELF
>TRBJ1-2|TRBV13
ASSLGTGNYGYT
>TRBJ2-2|TRBV29-1
SVVEDTGELF
>TRBJ2-2|TRBV10-3
AISESRTGNTGELF
>TRBJ1-5|TRBV10-3
AISEDRNSNQPQH
>TRBJ2-7|TRBV12-3/TRBV12-4
ASSLPTSGGTYEQY
>TRBJ2-1|TRBV27
ASSLGTSGANNEQF
>TRBJ2-1|TRBV6-1
ASKGGSGAYNEQF
>TRBJ2-5|TRBV5-1
ASSLRRVQETQY
>TRBJ1-6|TRBV11-2
ASSLDGGTYNSPLH
>TRBJ2-7|TRBV11-1
ASSLEGLAESYEQY
>TRBJ2-7|TRBV27
ASRPAGAFYEQY
>TRBJ1-2|TRBV9
ASSVGAKGYGYT
>TRBJ2-3|TRBV27
ASSPRRGGPQVSTDTQY
>TRBJ2-3|TRBV6-4
ASSESGDADTQY
>TRBJ2-3|TRBV4-1
ASSQDVLISTDTQY
>TRBJ2-7|TRBV15
ATSAEGQGTDEQY
>TRBJ2-7|TRBV28
ASSLTGQGASYEQY
>TRBJ2-3|TRBV9
ASSPSSGNPSTDTQY
>TRBJ1-2|TRBV6-5
ASSYSWGQSDYGYT
>TRBJ2-3|TRBV6-4
ASSASGGTDTQY
>TRBJ1-2|TRBV27
ASTRGGNYGYT
>TRBJ2-1|TRBV7-3
ASSLLGAGSEQF
>TRBJ2-3|TRBV6-1
ASGDRGWLDTQY
>TRBJ2-3|TRBV4-1
ASSPRLAPDTQY
>TRBJ2-3|TRBV12-3/TRBV12-4
ASGRTGESTDTQY